The clone carrying this T cell receptor beta chain has a single count. What it recognizes is unknown. The record originates from a study of graft-versus-host responses after intestinal transplantation. Study-level information: Recipients obtained multivisceral, liver-intestinal, or isolated intestinal transplants. Each recipient received anti-thymocyte globulin induction, then tacrolimus and steroids for about 3 years. Study-level results: Some patients had graft-donor T cell macrochimerism, and their allografts showed high graft-versus-host to host-versus-graft clonal ratios. GvH clones appeared in recipient marrow, some first in ileum or blood.

In germline, CDR1 is WSHSY, CDR2 SAAADI. V was shortened by 2 bases and J by 4 bases, with 8 bases between the two germline ends. This CDR3 has 13 amino acids. TCRdb keeps only in-frame clones here, not all; method: immunoSEQ multiplex PCR. The sample comprises about 120,000 clones, 85% to 95% of which are singletons, and more than 0.09% rests with the top ten. This clonotype was obtained from a human donor who received an intestinal transplant. The chain joins TRBV10-2 to TRBJ2-5; D unresolved. Sequencing used unstimulated CD4+ T cells sorted from spleen or lymph node cells, obtained before intestinal transplant. The CDR3 DNA follows: TGCGCCAGCAGTGAGGCCCGCGGAGAGACCCAGTACTTC. Translated: CASSEARGETQYF.